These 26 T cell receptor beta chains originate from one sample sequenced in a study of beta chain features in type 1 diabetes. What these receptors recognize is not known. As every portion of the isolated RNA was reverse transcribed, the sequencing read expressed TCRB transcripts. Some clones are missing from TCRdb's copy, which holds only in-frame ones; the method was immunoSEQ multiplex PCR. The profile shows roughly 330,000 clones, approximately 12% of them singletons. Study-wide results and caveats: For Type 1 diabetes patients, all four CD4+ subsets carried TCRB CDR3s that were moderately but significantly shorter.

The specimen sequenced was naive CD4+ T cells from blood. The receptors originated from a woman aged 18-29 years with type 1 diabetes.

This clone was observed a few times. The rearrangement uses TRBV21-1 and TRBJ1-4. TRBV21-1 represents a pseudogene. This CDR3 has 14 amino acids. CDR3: CASCRREDHEKLFF. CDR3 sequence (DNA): TGTGCCAGCTGCCGGAGGGAGGATCATGAAAAACTGTTTTTT.

The CDR3 sequence: CASSEFDRVNTEAFF. The CDR3 bases are TGTGCCAGTAGTGAATTCGACAGGGTGAACACTGAAGCTTTCTTT. The rearrangement joins TRBV19 to TRBJ1-1, with 7 bases identical to TRBD1. The CDR3 runs to 15 residues. Per the germline V gene, CDR1 is LNHDA and CDR2 is SQIVND (reference sequence). V was pared by 5 bases and J by 0 bases, with 6 bases of the junction left unmatched. The entire variable domain, with the rest obtained from reference TRBV19 and TRBJ1-1, is as follows: DGGITQSPKYLFRKEGQNVTLSCEQNLNHDAMYWYRQDPGQGLRLIYYSQIVNDFQKGDIAEGYSVSREKKESFPLTVTSAQKNPTAFYLCASSEFDRVNTEAFFGQGTRLTVV.

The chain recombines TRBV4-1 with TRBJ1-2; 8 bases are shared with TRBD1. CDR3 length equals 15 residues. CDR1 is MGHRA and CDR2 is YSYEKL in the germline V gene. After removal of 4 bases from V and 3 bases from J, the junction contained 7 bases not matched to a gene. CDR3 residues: CASSLPDRVHYGYTF. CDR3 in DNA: TGCGCCAGCAGCCTCCCGGACAGGGTGCACTATGGCTACACCTTC.

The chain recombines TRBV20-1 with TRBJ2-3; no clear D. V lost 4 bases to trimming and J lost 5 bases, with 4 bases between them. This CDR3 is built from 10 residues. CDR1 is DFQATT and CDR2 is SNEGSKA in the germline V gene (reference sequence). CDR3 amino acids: CSAIKDTQYF. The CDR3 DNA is TGCAGTGCTATCAAAGATACGCAGTATTTT.

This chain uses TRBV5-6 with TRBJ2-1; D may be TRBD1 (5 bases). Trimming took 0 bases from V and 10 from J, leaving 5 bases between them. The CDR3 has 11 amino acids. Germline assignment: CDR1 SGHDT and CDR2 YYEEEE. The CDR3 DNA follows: TGTGCCAGCAGCTTGGAGGGGGAGCAGTTCTTC. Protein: CASSLEGEQFF.

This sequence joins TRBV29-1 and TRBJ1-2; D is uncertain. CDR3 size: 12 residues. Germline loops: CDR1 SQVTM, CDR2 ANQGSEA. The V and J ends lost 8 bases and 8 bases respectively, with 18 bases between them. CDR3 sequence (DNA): TGCAGCACTCGTCGGGGAGGTTTGGGCTACACCTTC. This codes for CSTRRGGLGYTF.

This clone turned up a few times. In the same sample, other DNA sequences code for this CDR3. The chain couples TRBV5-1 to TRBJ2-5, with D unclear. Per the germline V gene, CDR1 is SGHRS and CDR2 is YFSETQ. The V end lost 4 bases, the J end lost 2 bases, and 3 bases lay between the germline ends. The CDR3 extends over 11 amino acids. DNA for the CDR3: TGCGCCAGCAGCCTTCAAGAGACCCAGTACTTC. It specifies CASSLQETQYF.

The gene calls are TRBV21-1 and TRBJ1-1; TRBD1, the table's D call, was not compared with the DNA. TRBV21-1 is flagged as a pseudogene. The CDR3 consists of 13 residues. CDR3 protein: CASSIQANTEAFF. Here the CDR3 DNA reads TGTGCCAGCAGCATCCAGGCCAACACTGAAGCTTTCTTT.

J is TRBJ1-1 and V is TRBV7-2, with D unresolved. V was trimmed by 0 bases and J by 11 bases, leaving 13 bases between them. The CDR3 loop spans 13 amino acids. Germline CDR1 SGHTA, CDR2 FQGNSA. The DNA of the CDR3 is TGTGCCAGCAGCTTAGCCAGGCGGGATCGGGCTTTCTTT. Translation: CASSLARRDRAFF.

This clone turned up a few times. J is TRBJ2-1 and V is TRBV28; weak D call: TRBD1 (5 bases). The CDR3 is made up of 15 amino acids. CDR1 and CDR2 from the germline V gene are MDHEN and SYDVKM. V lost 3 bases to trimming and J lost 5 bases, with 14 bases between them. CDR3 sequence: CASSLAGIPNNEQFF. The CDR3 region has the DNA TGTGCCAGCAGTTTGGCAGGGATCCCAAACAATGAGCAGTTCTTC.

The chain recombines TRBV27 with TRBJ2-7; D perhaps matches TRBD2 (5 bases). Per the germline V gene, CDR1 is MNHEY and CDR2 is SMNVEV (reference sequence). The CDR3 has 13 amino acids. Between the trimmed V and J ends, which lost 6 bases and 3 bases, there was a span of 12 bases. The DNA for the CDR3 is TGTGCCAGCAGCGGAGAGGGATTCTACGAGCAGTACTTC. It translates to CASSGEGFYEQYF.

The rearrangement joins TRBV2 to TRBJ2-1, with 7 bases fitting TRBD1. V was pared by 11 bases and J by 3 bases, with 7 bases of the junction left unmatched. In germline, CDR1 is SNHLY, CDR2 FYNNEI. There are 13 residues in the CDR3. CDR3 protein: CASGQRFYNEQFF. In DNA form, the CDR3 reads TGTGCCTCGGGACAGAGATTCTACAATGAGCAGTTCTTC. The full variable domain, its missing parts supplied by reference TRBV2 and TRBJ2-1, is EPEVTQTPSHQVTQMGQEVILRCVPISNHLYFYWYRQILGQKVEFLVSFYNNEISEKSEIFDDQFSVERPDGSNFTLKIRSTKLEDSAMYFCASGQRFYNEQFFGPGTRLTVL.

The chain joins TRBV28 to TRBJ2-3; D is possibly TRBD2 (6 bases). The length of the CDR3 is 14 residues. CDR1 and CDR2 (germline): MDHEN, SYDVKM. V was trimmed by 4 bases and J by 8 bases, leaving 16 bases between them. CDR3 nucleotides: TGTGCCAGCAGTTCGGGGGATATAGAGGGTACGCAGTATTTT. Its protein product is CASSSGDIEGTQYF.

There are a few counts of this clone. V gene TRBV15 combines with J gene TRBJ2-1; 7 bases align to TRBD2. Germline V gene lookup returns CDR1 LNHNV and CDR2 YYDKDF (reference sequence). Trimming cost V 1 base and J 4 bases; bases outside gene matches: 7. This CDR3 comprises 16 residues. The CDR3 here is CATSRGETSWYNEQFF. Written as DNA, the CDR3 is TGTGCCACCAGCAGAGGGGAGACTAGCTGGTACAATGAGCAGTTCTTC.

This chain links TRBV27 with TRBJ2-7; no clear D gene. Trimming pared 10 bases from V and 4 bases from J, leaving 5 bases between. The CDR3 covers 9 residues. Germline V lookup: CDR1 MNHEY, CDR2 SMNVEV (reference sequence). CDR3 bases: TGTGCCATCCTGTACGAGCAGTACTTC. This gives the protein CAILYEQYF.

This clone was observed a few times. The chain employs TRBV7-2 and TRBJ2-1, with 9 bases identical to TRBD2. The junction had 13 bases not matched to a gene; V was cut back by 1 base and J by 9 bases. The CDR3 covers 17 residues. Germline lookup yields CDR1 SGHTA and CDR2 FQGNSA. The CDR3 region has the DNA TGTGCCAGCAGCTTAGTTATACGGTCTAGCGGGAACGGTGAGCAGTTCTTC. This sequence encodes CASSLVIRSSGNGEQFF.

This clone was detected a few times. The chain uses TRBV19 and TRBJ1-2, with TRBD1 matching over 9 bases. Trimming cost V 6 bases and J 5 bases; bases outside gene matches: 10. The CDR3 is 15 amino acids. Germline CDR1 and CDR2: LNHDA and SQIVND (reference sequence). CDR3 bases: TGTGCCAGTAGCGACCAGAGGACAGGGGATTATGGCTACACCTTC. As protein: CASSDQRTGDYGYTF.

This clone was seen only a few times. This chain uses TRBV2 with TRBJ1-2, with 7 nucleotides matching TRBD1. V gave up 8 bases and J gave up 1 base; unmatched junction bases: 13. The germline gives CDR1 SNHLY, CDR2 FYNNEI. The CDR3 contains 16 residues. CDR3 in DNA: TGTGCCAGCCTCGGAGGTCTGACAGGGCTTAACTATGGCTACACCTTC. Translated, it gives CASLGGLTGLNYGYTF.

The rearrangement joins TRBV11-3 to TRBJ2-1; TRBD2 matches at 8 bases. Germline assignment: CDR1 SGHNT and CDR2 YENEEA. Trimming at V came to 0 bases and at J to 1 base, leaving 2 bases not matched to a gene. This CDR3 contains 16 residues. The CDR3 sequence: CASSLEGTRSYNEQFF. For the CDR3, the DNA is TGTGCCAGCAGCTTAGAAGGGACTAGATCCTACAATGAGCAGTTCTTC.

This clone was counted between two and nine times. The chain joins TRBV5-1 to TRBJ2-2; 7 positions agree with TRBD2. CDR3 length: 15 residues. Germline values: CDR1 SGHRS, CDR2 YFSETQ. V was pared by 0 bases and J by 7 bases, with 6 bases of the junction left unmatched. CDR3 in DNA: TGCGCCAGCAGCTTGGCGCAGCGGGGTGACGGGGAGCTGTTTTTT. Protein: CASSLAQRGDGELFF.

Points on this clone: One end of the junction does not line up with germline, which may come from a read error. For the CDR3, the DNA is TGTGCCAGCAGTTTTGGGGGGGACCCTTCCCTCTATGACTACACCTTC. Protein product: CASSFGGDPSLYDYTF. The rearrangement uses TRBV27 and TRBJ1-2; D might be TRBD1 (5 bases). The CDR3 is 16 amino acids. The germline gives CDR1 MNHEY, CDR2 SMNVEV (reference sequence).

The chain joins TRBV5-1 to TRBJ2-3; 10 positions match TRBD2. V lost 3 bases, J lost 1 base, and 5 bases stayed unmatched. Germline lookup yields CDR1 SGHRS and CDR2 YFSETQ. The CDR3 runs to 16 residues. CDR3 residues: CASSSIAGGRTDTQYF. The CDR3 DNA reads TGCGCCAGCAGCTCCATAGCGGGAGGTCGCACAGATACGCAGTATTTT.

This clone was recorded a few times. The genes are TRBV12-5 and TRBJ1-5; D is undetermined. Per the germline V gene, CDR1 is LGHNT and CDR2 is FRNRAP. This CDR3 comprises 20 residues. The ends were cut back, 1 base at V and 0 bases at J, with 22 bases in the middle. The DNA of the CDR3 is TGTGCTAGTGGTTTGGGCAGAGACCGGGATAGCGTTTATAGCAATCAGCCCCAGCATTTT. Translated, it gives CASGLGRDRDSVYSNQPQHF.

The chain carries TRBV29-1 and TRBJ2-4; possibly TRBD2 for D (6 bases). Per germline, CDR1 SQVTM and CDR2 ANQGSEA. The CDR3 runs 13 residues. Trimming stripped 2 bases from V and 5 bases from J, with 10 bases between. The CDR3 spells CSVERRGENIQYF. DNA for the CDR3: TGCAGCGTTGAAAGGCGGGGAGAAAACATTCAGTACTTC.

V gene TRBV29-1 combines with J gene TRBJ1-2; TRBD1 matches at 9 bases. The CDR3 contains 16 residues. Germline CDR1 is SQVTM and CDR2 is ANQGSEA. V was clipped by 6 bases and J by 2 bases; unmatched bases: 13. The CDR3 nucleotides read TGCAGCGTCGAGGTCATTCCCGGACAGGGGAACTATGGCTACACCTTC. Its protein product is CSVEVIPGQGNYGYTF.

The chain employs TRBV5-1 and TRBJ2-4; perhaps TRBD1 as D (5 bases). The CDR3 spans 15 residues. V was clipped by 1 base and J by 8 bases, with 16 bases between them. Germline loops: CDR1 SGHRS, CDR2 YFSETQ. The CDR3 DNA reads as TGCGCCAGCAGCTTGCTCACCAGGGTGATGGACATTCAGTACTTC. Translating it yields CASSLLTRVMDIQYF.